The rows below give T cell receptor beta chains drawn from one sample of a study of cytomegalovirus exposure and HLA in healthy donors. Assay: immunoSEQ multiplex PCR; the TCRdb copy retains only in-frame clones and omits some. The sample carries approximately 160,000 clones, about 81% recorded once. Sequences were obtained from PBMCs. These receptors were collected from a young woman in good health and CMV-seronegative. The CDR3 runs from the conserved cysteine through the conserved F or W. D genes are given only for firm matches. Some rows mark clone size as missing; the rest say once, few, many or name a class of expanded clone.

DNA,CDR3,size,D,J,V
TGTGCCAGCAGCACATCCCGAGGGACAGGGGATGTGGATGAGCAGTTCTTC,CASSTSRGTGDVDEQFF,-,TRBD1,TRBJ2-1,TRBV28
TGCGCCAGCAGCCAAGGGGTCACAGGCATTAGCTCCTACAATGAGCAGTTCTTC,CASSQGVTGISSYNEQFF,-,-,TRBJ2-1,TRBV4-1
TGTGCCAGCAGCTTAGCAGGGGCCGCGGAGACCCAGTACTTC,CASSLAGAAETQYF,-,-,TRBJ2-5,TRBV13
TGTGCCAGCAGGAGCGCGGGCCTTAACACTGAAGCTTTCTTT,CASRSAGLNTEAFF,-,-,TRBJ1-1,TRBV2
TGTGCCAGCAGCTTTGGGGGGGACAGGACCTACGAGCAGTACTTC,CASSFGGDRTYEQYF,-,-,TRBJ2-7,TRBV5-4
TGTGCCAGCAGCGTAGACCAGGGGGGTTTGGAGACCCAGTACTTC,CASSVDQGGLETQYF,-,-,TRBJ2-5,TRBV9
TGTGCCAGCAGCTTAGCACAGGGGACGACCTACGAGCAGTACTTC,CASSLAQGTTYEQYF,-,TRBD1,TRBJ2-7,TRBV13
TGTGCCTGCGCCTACAGGGGGCTTAGCAATCAGCCCCAGCATTTT,CACAYRGLSNQPQHF,once,TRBD1,TRBJ1-5,TRBV30
TGTGCCAGCAGCTTGGTGCGGGGGCGTGAAGCTTTCTTT,CASSLVRGREAFF,few,-,TRBJ1-1,TRBV5-6
TGTGCCAGCAGTTTATCGTGGACTAGCGGGGGGGGTTCCTACGAGCAGTACTTC,CASSLSWTSGGGSYEQYF,-,TRBD2,TRBJ2-7,TRBV28
TGTGCCAGTAGTACCCCGGGCAGGGGCAATCAGCCCCAGCATTTT,CASSTPGRGNQPQHF,medium-sized,-,TRBJ1-5,TRBV19
TGTGCCAGCAGTGACCCTCGGACAGGGAACTACGAGCAGTACTTC,CASSDPRTGNYEQYF,-,TRBD1,TRBJ2-7,TRBV28
TGTGCCAGCTCCGACGGGACAGCTAACACTGAAGCTTTCTTT,CASSDGTANTEAFF,-,TRBD1,TRBJ1-1,TRBV18
TGTGCCAGCAGCTTAGAAGTTCTGGGGGAGGCCTACGAGCAGTACTTC,CASSLEVLGEAYEQYF,-,-,TRBJ2-7,TRBV7-9
TGCGCCAGCAGCTTCGGGAGCCAAGAGACCCAGTACTTC,CASSFGSQETQYF,-,-,TRBJ2-5,TRBV5-1
TGTGCCAGCTCACCGGGGCCGACAAGCAATCAGCCCCAGCATTTT,CASSPGPTSNQPQHF,once,-,TRBJ1-5,TRBV18
TGTGCCTGGAGTCCGGGGTATGAGCAGTTCTTC,CAWSPGYEQFF,-,-,TRBJ2-1,TRBV30
TGTGCCACCAAACCGGGACTAGAGACTACTGAGCAGTTCTTC,CATKPGLETTEQFF,once,TRBD2,TRBJ2-1,TRBV15
TGTGCCAGCAGCCTAGGGACTAGCGGGAGGGGAACCTACGAGCAGTACTTC,CASSLGTSGRGTYEQYF,-,TRBD2,TRBJ2-7,TRBV5-4
TGTGCCAGCAGCCTACACAGGGAGACTCAGCCCCAGCATTTT,CASSLHRETQPQHF,few,-,TRBJ1-5,TRBV5-5
TGCGCCAGCAGGGACAACTCTGGAAACACCATATATTTT,CASRDNSGNTIYF,-,-,TRBJ1-3,TRBV10-1
TGCAGCGTTCTCGACAGGCCCCCTAACTATGGCTACACCTTC,CSVLDRPPNYGYTF,-,-,TRBJ1-2,TRBV29-1
TGTGCCAGCGGCCGGGGTCGGACTAATGAAAAACTGTTTTTT,CASGRGRTNEKLFF,-,-,TRBJ1-4,TRBV6-1
TGTGCCAGCAGCTTAGCCTATAGCAGTCCCAACTATGGCTACACCTTC,CASSLAYSSPNYGYTF,-,-,TRBJ1-2,TRBV7-9
TGTGCCGGCTCACCCCTAACAGGGGGATCGGGAGGAAACACCATATATTTT,CAGSPLTGGSGGNTIYF,once,TRBD1,TRBJ1-3,TRBV18
TGTGCCAGCAGCGGGAGAGGGGGCACCACTGAAGCTTTCTTT,CASSGRGGTTEAFF,-,TRBD1,TRBJ1-1,TRBV5-5
TGTGCCAGTAGTATAGGGGCCACCATGAACACTGAAGCTTTCTTT,CASSIGATMNTEAFF,-,-,TRBJ1-1,TRBV19
TGTTCCAGCAGCTTAACGGGAGGGCCGCCCGGGGAGCTGTTTTTT,CSSSLTGGPPGELFF,-,TRBD2,TRBJ2-2,TRBV7-3
TGTGCCAGCAGCGTAAGTGGAGTTGATGGGTACGAGCAGTACTTC,CASSVSGVDGYEQYF,-,-,TRBJ2-7,TRBV9
TGCAGCGTTGAAGATGGACTAGCGGGAGGGAACGAGCAGTACTTC,CSVEDGLAGGNEQYF,-,TRBD2,TRBJ2-7,TRBV29-1
TGTGCCAGCAGTTTTTTCAGGGGGCGCAGGAATTCACCCCTCCACTTT,CASSFFRGRRNSPLHF,-,TRBD1,TRBJ1-6,TRBV28
TGTGCCAGCAGGGTGGGTGGAGGGTGGGAGCAGTACTTC,CASRVGGGWEQYF,-,-,TRBJ2-7,TRBV28
TGTGCCAGCAGCGTAGCGGGGAGACTAGTGTTCGATGAGCAGTTCTTC,CASSVAGRLVFDEQFF,-,-,TRBJ2-1,TRBV9